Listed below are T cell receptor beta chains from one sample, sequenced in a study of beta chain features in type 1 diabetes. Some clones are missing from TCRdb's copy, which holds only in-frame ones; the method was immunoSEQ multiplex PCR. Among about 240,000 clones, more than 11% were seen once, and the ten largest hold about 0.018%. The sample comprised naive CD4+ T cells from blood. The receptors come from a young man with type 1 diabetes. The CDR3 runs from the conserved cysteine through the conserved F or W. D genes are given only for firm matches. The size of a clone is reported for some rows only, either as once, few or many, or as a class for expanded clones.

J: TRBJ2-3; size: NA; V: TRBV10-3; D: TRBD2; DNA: TGTGCCACCCAACTAGCGGGGGGCTCCACAGATACGCAGTATTTT; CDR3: CATQLAGGSTDTQYF
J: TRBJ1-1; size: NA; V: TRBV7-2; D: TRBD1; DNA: TGTGCCAGCAGCTTAGACAGGGGAGGTACTGAAGCTTTCTTT; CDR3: CASSLDRGGTEAFF
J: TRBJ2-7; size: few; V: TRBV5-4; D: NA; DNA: TGTGCCAGCAGCCTTAGAGATTACGAGCAGTACTTC; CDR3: CASSLRDYEQYF
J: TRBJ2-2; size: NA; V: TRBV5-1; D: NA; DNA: TGCGCCAGCACCCCCGGGACTGATAACACCGGGGAGCTGTTTTTT; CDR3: CASTPGTDNTGELFF
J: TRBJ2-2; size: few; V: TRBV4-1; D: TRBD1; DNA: TGCGCCAGCAACAGGCCGGGACAGGAGAACACCGGGGAGCTGTTTTTT; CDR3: CASNRPGQENTGELFF
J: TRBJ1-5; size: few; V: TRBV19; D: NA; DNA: TGTGCCAGTAGTATAGGACGTAGAGGACAGCCCCAGCATTTT; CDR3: CASSIGRRGQPQHF
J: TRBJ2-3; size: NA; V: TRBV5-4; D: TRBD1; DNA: TGTGCCAGCAGCCAAGACAGGGTTACGGCAGATACGCAGTATTTT; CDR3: CASSQDRVTADTQYF
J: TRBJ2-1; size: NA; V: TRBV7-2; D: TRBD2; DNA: TGTGCCAGCAGCCGCGGTGGTAGCGGGAGCCATGAGCAGTTCTTC; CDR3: CASSRGGSGSHEQFF
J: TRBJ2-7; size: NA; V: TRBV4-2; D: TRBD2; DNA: TGTGCCAGCAGCCAAGCCGCTAGCGGGAGTGCCCAAAGCTCCTACGAGCAGTACTTC; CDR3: CASSQAASGSAQSSYEQYF
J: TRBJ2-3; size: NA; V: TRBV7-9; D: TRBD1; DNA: TGTGCCAGCAGCTTATCCGGGACAGGCACAGATACGCAGTATTTT; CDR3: CASSLSGTGTDTQYF
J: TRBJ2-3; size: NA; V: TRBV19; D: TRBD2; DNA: TGTGCCAGTCGCAGGACTAGCGGGGTCCCTAGCACAGATACGCAGTATTTT; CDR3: CASRRTSGVPSTDTQYF
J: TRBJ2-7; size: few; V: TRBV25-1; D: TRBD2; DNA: TGTGCCAGCAGTGGGGGGGAGGGGCTCGAGCAGTACTTC; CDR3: CASSGGEGLEQYF
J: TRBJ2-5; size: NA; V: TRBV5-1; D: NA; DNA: TGCGCCAGCAGCCCGAGACTAGGCCGACAAGAGACCCAGTACTTC; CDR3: CASSPRLGRQETQYF
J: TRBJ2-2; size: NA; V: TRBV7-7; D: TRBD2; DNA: TGTGCCAGCAGCTTAGGAGTCTTAGGAGGAGCGGGGTCCACCGGGGAGCTGTTTTTT; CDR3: CASSLGVLGGAGSTGELFF
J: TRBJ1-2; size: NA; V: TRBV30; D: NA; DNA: TGTGCCTGGAGTTTAGATGTCTATGGCTACACCTTC; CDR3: CAWSLDVYGYTF
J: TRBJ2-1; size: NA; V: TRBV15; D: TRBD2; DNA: TGTGCCACCAGCGCAGAGTATGGGACTAGAGCGGGATCGCAGTTCTTC; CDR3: CATSAEYGTRAGSQFF
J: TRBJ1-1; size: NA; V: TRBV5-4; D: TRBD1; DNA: TGTGCCAGCAGCCGGGACAGGGGCGCTGAAGCTTTCTTT; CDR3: CASSRDRGAEAFF
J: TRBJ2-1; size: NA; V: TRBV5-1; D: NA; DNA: TGCGCCAGCAATCCCGCGGCGGGCTCCTACAATGAGCAGTTCTTC; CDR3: CASNPAAGSYNEQFF
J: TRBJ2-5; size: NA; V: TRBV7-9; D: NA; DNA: TGTGCCAGCAGCTTTCGGTCCCCGGGGCAAGAGACCCAGTACTTC; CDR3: CASSFRSPGQETQYF
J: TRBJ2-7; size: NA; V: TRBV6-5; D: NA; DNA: TGTGCCAGCAGATCCAGCTACGAGCAGTACTTC; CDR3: CASRSSYEQYF
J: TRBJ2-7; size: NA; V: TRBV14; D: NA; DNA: TGTGCCAGCAGCCCTCAGGGCTACGAGCAGTACTTC; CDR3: CASSPQGYEQYF
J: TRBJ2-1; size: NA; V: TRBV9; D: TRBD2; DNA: TGTGCCAGCAGCGCTACCGGGACTAGAGGCGATGAGCAGTTCTTC; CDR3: CASSATGTRGDEQFF
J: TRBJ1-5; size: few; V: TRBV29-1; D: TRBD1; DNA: TGCAGCGTTGGCGGACAGGGGAATCAGCCCCAGCATTTT; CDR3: CSVGGQGNQPQHF
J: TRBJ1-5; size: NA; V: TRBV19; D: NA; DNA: TGTGCCAGTAGTAATATTAGCAATCAGCCCCAGCATTTT; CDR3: CASSNISNQPQHF
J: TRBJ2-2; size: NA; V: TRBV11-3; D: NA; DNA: TGTGCCAGCAGCTTAGGGAGACAGGACACCGGGGAGCTGTTTTTT; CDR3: CASSLGRQDTGELFF
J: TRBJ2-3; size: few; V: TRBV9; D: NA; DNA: TGTGCCAGCAGCGTAGGCCCGCCGGGTAGGAGTGCGGATACGCAGTATTTT; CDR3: CASSVGPPGRSADTQYF
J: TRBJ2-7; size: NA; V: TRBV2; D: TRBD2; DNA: TGTGCCAGCAGTGAATCCGGACTAGCGGGAAGGGAGCAGTACTTC; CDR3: CASSESGLAGREQYF
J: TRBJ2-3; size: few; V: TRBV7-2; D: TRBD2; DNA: TGTGCCAGCAGCTTTATGAGCGGGAGGGGGGATACGCAGTATTTT; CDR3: CASSFMSGRGDTQYF
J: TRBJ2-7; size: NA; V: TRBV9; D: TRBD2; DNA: TGTGCCAGCAGCGTAGCGGTAGGGGAGGGGTACGAGCAGTACTTC; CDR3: CASSVAVGEGYEQYF
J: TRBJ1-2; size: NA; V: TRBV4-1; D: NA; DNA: TGCGCCAGCAGCCAAGAGGGACTGGGGGGTAGGGACTATGGCTACACCTTC; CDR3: CASSQEGLGGRDYGYTF
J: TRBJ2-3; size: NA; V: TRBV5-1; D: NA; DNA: TGCGCCAGCAATTTACAGGGCCCAGATACGCAGTATTTT; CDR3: CASNLQGPDTQYF
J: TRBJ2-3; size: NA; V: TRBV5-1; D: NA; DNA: TGCGCCAGCATCGGATCTACCGGGGATACGCAGTATTTT; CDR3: CASIGSTGDTQYF
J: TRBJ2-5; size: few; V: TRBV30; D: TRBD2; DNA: TGTGCCTGGAGTGTAAGTCTAGCGGCACAAGAGACCCAGTACTTC; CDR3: CAWSVSLAAQETQYF
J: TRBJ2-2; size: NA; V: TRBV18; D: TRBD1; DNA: TGTGCCAGCTCACCACTACGACCAGCGAAACAGGGGACCGGGGAGCTGTTTTTT; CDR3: CASSPLRPAKQGTGELFF
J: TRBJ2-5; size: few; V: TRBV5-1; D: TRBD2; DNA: TGCGCCAGCACCGAGCGGGAGGGCCAGGAGACCCAGTACTTC; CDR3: CASTEREGQETQYF
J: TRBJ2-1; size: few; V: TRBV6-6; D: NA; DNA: TGTGCCAGCAGTCGAGGCAATGAGCAGTTCTTC; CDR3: CASSRGNEQFF
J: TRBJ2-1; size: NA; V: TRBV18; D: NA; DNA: TGTGCCAGCTCGCGACTCGACTCCCTTAATTACAATGAGCAGTTCTTC; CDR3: CASSRLDSLNYNEQFF
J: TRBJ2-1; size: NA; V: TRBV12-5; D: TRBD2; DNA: TGTGCTAGTGGTTTGACTAGCGGGTTCTTC; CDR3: CASGLTSGFF
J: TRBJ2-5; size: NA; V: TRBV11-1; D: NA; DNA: TGTGCCAGCAGCTTACGAGGAGAGACCCAGTACTTC; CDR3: CASSLRGETQYF
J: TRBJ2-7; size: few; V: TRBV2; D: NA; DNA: TGTGCCAGCAGTGAGGGGGGTCAGTACTTC; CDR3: CASSEGGQYF
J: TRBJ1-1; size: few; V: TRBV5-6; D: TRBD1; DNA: TGTGCCAGCAGCTGGGACAGGGGTTTGAACACTGAAGCTTTCTTT; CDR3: CASSWDRGLNTEAFF
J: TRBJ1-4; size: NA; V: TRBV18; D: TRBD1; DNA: TGTGCCAGCTCACAAACAACAGGGGAGAAACTGTTTTTT; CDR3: CASSQTTGEKLFF
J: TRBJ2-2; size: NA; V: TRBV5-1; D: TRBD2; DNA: TGCGCCAGCGCGGTCGGAGCGGGGACGCCCGGTGGGGCCGGGGAGCTGTTTTTT; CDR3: CASAVGAGTPGGAGELFF
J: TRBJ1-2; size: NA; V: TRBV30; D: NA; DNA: TGTGCCTGGATGCCCCTACATGGCTACACCTTC; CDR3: CAWMPLHGYTF
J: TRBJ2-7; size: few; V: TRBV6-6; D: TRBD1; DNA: TGTGCCAGCAGGAGAGCCGGGACAGCCTACGAGCAGTACTTC; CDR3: CASRRAGTAYEQYF
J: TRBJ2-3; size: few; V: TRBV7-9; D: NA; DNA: TGTGCCACCCGATCGTTGAGTAGCACAGATACGCAGTATTTT; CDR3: CATRSLSSTDTQYF
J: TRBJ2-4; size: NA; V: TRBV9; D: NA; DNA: TGTGCCAGCAGCGTAGGAGGTCAGCAGGGGGCCAAAAACATTCAGTACTTC; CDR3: CASSVGGQQGAKNIQYF
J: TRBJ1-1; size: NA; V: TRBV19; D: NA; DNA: TGTGCCAGTAGTCCCAGGGGAAGGACTGAAGCTTTCTTT; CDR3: CASSPRGRTEAFF
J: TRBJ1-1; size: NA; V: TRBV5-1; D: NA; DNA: TGCGCCAGCAGCTTGACAGGGAGGAACACTGAAGCTTTCTTT; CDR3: CASSLTGRNTEAFF
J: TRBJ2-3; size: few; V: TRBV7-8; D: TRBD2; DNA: TGTGCCAGCAGCTCAGGGACTACCTTTAGGGATACGCAGTATTTT; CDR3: CASSSGTTFRDTQYF
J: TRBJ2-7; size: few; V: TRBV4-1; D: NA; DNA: TGCGCCAGCAGCCAAGTCGGACGGGATGGGTACGAGCAGTACTTC; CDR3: CASSQVGRDGYEQYF
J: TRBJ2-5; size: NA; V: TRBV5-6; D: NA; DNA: TGTGCCAGCAGTGGGACACCCAAATCCCAAGAGACCCAGTACTTC; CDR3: CASSGTPKSQETQYF
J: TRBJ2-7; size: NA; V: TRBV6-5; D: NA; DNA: TGTGCCAGCAGTAATCGGGACGAGCAGTACTTC; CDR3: CASSNRDEQYF
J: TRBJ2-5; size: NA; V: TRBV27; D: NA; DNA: TGTGCCAGCAGTTTATACGGCCAAGAGACCCAGTACTTC; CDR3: CASSLYGQETQYF
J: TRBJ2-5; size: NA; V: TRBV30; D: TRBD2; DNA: TGTGCCTGGAGTGCTGGGACTAGCGGGGGGCGTGAGCAGTACTTC; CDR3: CAWSAGTSGGREQYF
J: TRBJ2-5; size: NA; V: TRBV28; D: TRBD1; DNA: TGTGCCAGCAGTTTCGGGACAGGGGTGGAGACCCAGTACTTC; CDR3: CASSFGTGVETQYF
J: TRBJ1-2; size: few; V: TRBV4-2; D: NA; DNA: TGTGCCAGCAGCCAAGGGACAGAAATCTATGGCTACACCTTC; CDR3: CASSQGTEIYGYTF
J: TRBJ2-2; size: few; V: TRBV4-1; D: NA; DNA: TGCGCCAGCAGCCAAGTCCCGGGTCCCGGGGAGCTGTTTTTT; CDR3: CASSQVPGPGELFF
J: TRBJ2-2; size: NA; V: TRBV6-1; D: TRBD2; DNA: TGTGCCAGCAGGGGGGAGGGCGGGGAGCTGTTTTTT; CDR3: CASRGEGGELFF
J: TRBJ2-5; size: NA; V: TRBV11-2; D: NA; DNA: TGTGCCAGCAGCTTAGGATGGCCAGGACTTAGCGGTCGGGAGACCCAGTACTTC; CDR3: CASSLGWPGLSGRETQYF